The 16 T cell receptor beta chains given below trace back to one sample, sequenced in a study of T-cell memory formation after mild COVID-19. TCRdb passed the 5' RACE reads through MiXCR, listing each CDR3 protein once. The sample has around 180,000 distinct CDR3 sequences; approximately 17% are singletons. The material sequenced was PBMCs or a T cell subset sorted from them (not recorded which). These receptor sequences come from a man younger than 35 who had mild COVID-19 (a few samples of this study predate the infection). Cell type and time point are not known.

At least ten counts were recorded for this clonotype. This chain links TRBV5-1 with TRBJ2-1; D call uncertain. In germline, CDR1 is SGHRS, CDR2 YFSETQ. CDR3 size: 12 residues. The V gene lost 1 base and the J gene lost 10 bases, with 9 bases spanning the gap. The CDR3 loop is CASSLREGEQFF. As DNA, the CDR3 is TGCGCCAGCAGCTTGAGGGAAGGCGAGCAGTTCTTC.

This clonotype turned up a few times. The chain links TRBV7-9 to TRBJ2-5, with 10 bases fitting TRBD2. Germline lookup yields CDR1 SEHNR and CDR2 FQNEAQ (reference sequence). The V segment lost 3 bases and the J segment 5 bases; nucleotides outside the gene matches: 3. This CDR3 region has 14 residues. The CDR3 region has the DNA TGTGCCAGCAGCTTCGGGACTAGCGATGAGACCCAGTACTTC. Translation gives CASSFGTSDETQYF.

V usage is TRBV5-1 and J usage is TRBJ2-1, with 8 bases lining up with TRBD2. The junction had 22 bases not matched to a gene; V was cut back by 7 bases and J by 4 bases. There are 19 residues in the CDR3. Germline V lookup: CDR1 SGHRS, CDR2 YFSETQ. CDR3 residues: CASGTNSFGSGGPYNEQFF. The CDR3 region has the DNA TGCGCCAGCGGGACGAACTCCTTCGGGAGCGGGGGACCGTACAATGAGCAGTTCTTC.

This clonotype came up a few times. The chain couples TRBV5-6 to TRBJ1-6; a possible D gene is TRBD1 (5 bases). With 4 bases removed from V and 8 bases from J, the gap between germline ends came to 16 bases. The CDR3 is 15 amino acids. Looked up from germline, CDR1 is SGHDT and CDR2 is YYEEEE. CDR3 nucleotides: TGTGCCAGCAGCCCGGGGGGACGGCCGGATTCACCCCTCCACTTT. It translates to CASSPGGRPDSPLHF.

V gene TRBV29-1 combines with J gene TRBJ1-3; no clear D gene. V was cut by 6 bases and J by 0 bases, with 6 bases left in between. Germline CDR1 is SQVTM and CDR2 is ANQGSEA. The CDR3 consists of 12 residues. The CDR3 protein is CSVRFSGNTIYF. CDR3 DNA sequence: TGCAGCGTAAGGTTCTCTGGAAACACCATATATTTT.

This chain uses TRBV9 with TRBJ2-5; D is unresolved. The CDR3 contains 14 residues. The germline V gene encodes CDR1 SGDLS and CDR2 YYNGEE. V was pared by 3 bases and J by 1 base, with 10 bases between. CDR3 amino acids: CASSGKQLQETQYF. CDR3 sequence (DNA): TGTGCCAGCAGCGGGAAACAGCTCCAAGAGACCCAGTACTTC.

V is TRBV29-1 and J is TRBJ2-5, with TRBD2 matching 8 bases. The CDR3 spans 13 residues. Germline-derived CDR1 and CDR2 are SQVTM and ANQGSEA. Losses at the gene ends were 8 bases for V and 5 bases for J; bases not matched to a gene: 10. The CDR3 DNA follows: TGCAGCTTCAAGCGGGGGCTGCTGGAGACCCAGTACTTC. It is translated as CSFKRGLLETQYF.

This chain links TRBV28 with TRBJ1-2, with TRBD1 identical over 8 bases. Germline trimming cut 4 bases from V and 8 bases from J; bases unmatched to any gene: 12. Germline CDR1 and CDR2: MDHEN and SYDVKM. The CDR3 is 15 amino acids. The CDR3 nucleotides read TGTGCCAGCAGTTACTCAGGGGGCGCATTTAAAGGCTACACCTTC. Its protein is CASSYSGGAFKGYTF.

In its sample, this clonotype was seen a few times. This chain connects TRBV7-8 to TRBJ2-3; TRBD2 is a possible D gene (6 bases). The CDR3 is 15 amino acids. With 0 bases removed from V and 2 bases from J, the gap between germline ends came to 9 bases. Germline CDR1 and CDR2: SGHVS and FQNEAQ. CDR3 nucleotide sequence: TGTGCCAGCAGCTTAGCCCGGACTAACACAGATACGCAGTATTTT. Protein product: CASSLARTNTDTQYF.

This sequence joins TRBV4-2 and TRBJ1-4; 9 bases fit TRBD1. V was clipped by 1 base and J by 5 bases; unmatched bases: 5. Germline CDR1 reads LGHNA; CDR2 reads YNFKEQ. This CDR3 region has 16 residues. The CDR3 here is CASSQGTGAQNEKLFF. The CDR3 region has the DNA TGTGCCAGCAGCCAAGGGACAGGGGCCCAAAATGAAAAACTGTTTTTT.

The V and J genes are TRBV5-1 and TRBJ2-5; TRBD1 aligns across 9 bases. From germline, CDR1 is SGHRS and CDR2 YFSETQ. V dropped 4 bases and J dropped 3; count of bases not matched to a gene: 4. The CDR3 covers 14 residues. In nucleotides, the CDR3 is TGCGCCAGCAGCGCGAGGGACAGGGAAGAGACCCAGTACTTC. Its protein product is CASSARDREETQYF.

This clonotype was picked up many times. The CDR3 sequence: CAITPGLANTGELFF. Here the CDR3 DNA reads TGTGCCATCACCCCGGGACTAGCCAACACCGGGGAGCTGTTTTTT. V gene TRBV10-3 combines with J gene TRBJ2-2; 9 nucleotides line up with TRBD2. CDR1 is ENHRY and CDR2 is SYGVKD in the germline V gene. With 7 bases clipped from V and 2 bases from J, the junction kept 5 bases outside the gene matches. This CDR3 has 15 residues.

V and J are TRBV11-3 and TRBJ2-2; TRBD1 might be the D (5 bases). Trimming took off 2 bases at V and 2 bases at J, with 9 bases between the two ends. This CDR3 is built from 15 residues. The germline gives CDR1 SGHNT, CDR2 YENEEA. The CDR3 sequence is CASSLRQGNTGELFF. CDR3 bases: TGTGCCAGCAGCTTACGCCAGGGAAACACCGGGGAGCTGTTTTTT. The full variable domain, completed using reference TRBV11-3 and TRBJ2-2, is EAGVVQSPRYKIIEKKQPVAFWCNPISGHNTLYWYLQNLGQGPELLIRYENEEAVDDSQLPKDRFSAERLKGVDSTLKIQPAELGDSAVYLCASSLRQGNTGELFFGEGSRLTVL.

The V gene is TRBV20-1, the J gene TRBJ1-6; D gene ambiguous. Germline-derived CDR1 and CDR2 are DFQATT and SNEGSKA (reference sequence). The CDR3 runs 13 residues. Trimming took off 3 bases at V and 7 bases at J, with 10 bases between the two ends. CDR3 amino acids: CSASRQENSPLHF. CDR3 nucleotides: TGCAGTGCTAGTCGGCAGGAGAATTCACCCCTCCACTTT.

This clonotype was found many times. The chain carries TRBV7-2 and TRBJ2-1, with D maybe TRBD1 (5 bases). Trimming took 8 bases from V and 1 from J, leaving 12 bases between them. This CDR3 has 14 residues. Germline V gene lookup returns CDR1 SGHTA and CDR2 FQGNSA. CDR3: CASRRAGSYNEQFF. The CDR3 DNA is TGTGCCAGCCGACGCGCAGGGTCCTACAATGAGCAGTTCTTC.

This clonotype was counted once. The genes are TRBV10-1 and TRBJ1-5; D is undetermined. The CDR3 is 12 amino acids. The germline V gene has CDR1 WNHNN and CDR2 SYGVQD (reference sequence). Between the trimmed V and J ends, which lost 3 bases and 5 bases, there was a span of 5 bases. The CDR3 sequence: CASSDQDQPQHF. As DNA, the CDR3 is TGCGCCAGCAGTGACCAGGATCAGCCCCAGCATTTT.